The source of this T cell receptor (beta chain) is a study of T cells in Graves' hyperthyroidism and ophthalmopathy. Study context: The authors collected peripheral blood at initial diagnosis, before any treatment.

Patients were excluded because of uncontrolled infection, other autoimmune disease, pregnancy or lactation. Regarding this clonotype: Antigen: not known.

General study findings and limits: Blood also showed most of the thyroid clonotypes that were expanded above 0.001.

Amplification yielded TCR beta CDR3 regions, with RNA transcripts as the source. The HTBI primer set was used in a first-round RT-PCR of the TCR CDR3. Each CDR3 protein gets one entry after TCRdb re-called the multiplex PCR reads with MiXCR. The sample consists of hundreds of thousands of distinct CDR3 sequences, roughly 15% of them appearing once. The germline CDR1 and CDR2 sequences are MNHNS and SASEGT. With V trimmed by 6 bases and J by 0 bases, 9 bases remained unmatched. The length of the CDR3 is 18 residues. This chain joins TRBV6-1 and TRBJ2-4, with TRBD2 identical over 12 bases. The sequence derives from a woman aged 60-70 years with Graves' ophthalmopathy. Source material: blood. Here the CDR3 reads CASRGLAGKDLAKNIQYF. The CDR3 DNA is TGTGCCAGCAGAGGACTAGCGGGGAAGGATCTAGCCAAAAACATTCAGTACTTC.